This TCR beta chain originates from a study of T-cell memory formation after mild COVID-19. Researchers used 5'RACE with constant-segment primers to make TCR alpha and TCR beta cDNA libraries that carry sample barcodes and UMIs. TCRdb redid the calling of the 5' RACE reads with MiXCR, one entry per CDR3 protein. Of roughly 310,000 distinct CDR3 sequences listed, less than 20% were seen once; the top ten hold about 20%. CDR1 is GTSNPN and CDR2 is SVGIG in the germline V gene (reference sequence). Trimming removed 2 bases at V and 6 bases at J, with 10 bases between. The CDR3 consists of 12 residues. Study results and caveats: Pre-infection memory contained some responding clones, which suggested that cross-reactive memory had joined. Researchers report contracting CD4+ clones mostly in CM and EM, with CD8+ clones in EMRA. Clones contracting across day 15 to 85 had a balanced CD4/CD8 profile; later expanding clones leaned CD4+.

A few counts support this clonotype. The antigen is undetermined. Sequencing was done on a sample of PBMCs or a T cell subset sorted from them (not recorded which). The chain couples TRBV30 to TRBJ1-1; D might be TRBD1 (6 bases). The receptor's source is a man younger than 30 who had mild COVID-19 (a few samples of this study predate the infection). Cell type and time point are not known. The CDR3 spells CAWSTGGSEAFF. CDR3 DNA: TGTGCCTGGAGTACCGGGGGCTCTGAAGCTTTCTTT.